Listed below are T cell receptor beta chains from one sample, sequenced in a study of beta chain features in type 1 diabetes. Clones were read by immunoSEQ multiplex PCR, and TCRdb kept only the in-frame ones, dropping some. The sample has 400,000 to 600,000 clones, about 29% seen once. Material: naive CD4+ T cells from blood. Receptors were obtained from a man between 18 and 29 years old in good health. CDR3s include the opening cysteine and the closing phenylalanine or tryptophan. The D gene is left open where the match is weak. Some rows mark clone size as missing; the rest say once, few, many or name a class of expanded clone.

>NA|NA|TRBJ1-4|TRBV7-3
CASSSDRTNEKLFF
TGTGCCAGCAGCTCTGACCGGACTAATGAAAAACTGTTTTTT
>NA|NA|TRBJ2-1|TRBV9
CASSVVGANNEQFF
TGTGCCAGCAGCGTAGTTGGAGCGAACAATGAGCAGTTCTTC
>NA|NA|TRBJ2-7|TRBV25-1
CASSERGEQYF
TGTGCCAGCAGTGAAAGGGGCGAGCAGTACTTC
>NA|NA|TRBJ2-7|TRBV10-3
CAISEAPYEQYF
TGTGCCATCAGTGAAGCTCCCTACGAGCAGTACTTC
>TRBD2|NA|TRBJ2-2|TRBV7-2
CASSTRTSGNTGELFF
TGTGCCAGCAGCACTAGGACTAGCGGTAACACCGGGGAGCTGTTTTTT
>NA|few|TRBJ1-1|TRBV7-2
CASSLELGVTSIEAFF
TGTGCCAGCAGCTTAGAATTGGGGGTAACGTCAATTGAAGCTTTCTTT
>TRBD1|NA|TRBJ2-3|TRBV7-9
CASSLDRVSTDTQYF
TGTGCCAGCAGCCTTGACAGGGTTAGCACAGATACGCAGTATTTT
>NA|few|TRBJ2-2|TRBV30
CAWSVTRNAGELFF
TGTGCCTGGAGTGTAACCCGAAACGCCGGGGAGCTGTTTTTT
>NA|NA|TRBJ2-7|TRBV1
CTSSQDMRDSYEQYF
TGCACCAGCAGCCAAGATATGCGTGATTCTTACGAGCAGTACTTC
>TRBD2|NA|TRBJ2-7|TRBV7-9
CASSPGLAGVYEQYF
TGTGCCAGCAGCCCCGGACTAGCGGGAGTGTACGAGCAGTACTTC
>NA|NA|TRBJ2-5|TRBV5-1
CASSLQGGETQYF
TGCGCCAGCAGCTTGCAGGGAGGAGAGACCCAGTACTTC
>TRBD2|NA|TRBJ2-2|TRBV9
CASSVGSGSGAGELFF
TGTGCCAGCAGCGTAGGAAGCGGGAGTGGCGCCGGGGAGCTGTTTTTT
>NA|NA|TRBJ2-3|TRBV11-1
CASSLVAISTDTQYF
TGTGCCAGCAGCTTAGTAGCAATTAGCACAGATACGCAGTATTTT
>TRBD1|few|TRBJ1-3|TRBV2
CASSELDRVGNTIYF
TGTGCCAGCAGTGAGCTCGACAGGGTGGGAAACACCATATATTTT
>TRBD2|few|TRBJ2-5|TRBV29-1
CSVEGTSGPETQYF
TGCAGCGTTGAAGGGACTAGCGGGCCGGAGACCCAGTACTTC
>TRBD2|NA|TRBJ2-1|TRBV29-1
CSAGTSSYNEQFF
TGCAGCGCCGGGACTAGCAGTTACAATGAGCAGTTCTTC
>NA|NA|TRBJ1-1|TRBV6-1
CASRDPGRTEAFF
TGTGCCAGCAGGGATCCAGGGCGTACTGAAGCTTTCTTT
>TRBD2|once|TRBJ2-1|TRBV7-7
CASSLGLAGKSDEQFF
TGTGCTAGCAGCTTAGGACTAGCGGGAAAGTCGGATGAGCAGTTCTTC
>NA|NA|TRBJ2-5|TRBV11-2
CASSFALEPQETQYF
TGTGCCAGCAGCTTTGCGCTAGAGCCACAAGAGACCCAGTACTTC
>NA|NA|TRBJ2-7|TRBV14
CASSSGWTYEQYF
TGTGCCAGCAGCTCTGGATGGACCTACGAGCAGTACTTC